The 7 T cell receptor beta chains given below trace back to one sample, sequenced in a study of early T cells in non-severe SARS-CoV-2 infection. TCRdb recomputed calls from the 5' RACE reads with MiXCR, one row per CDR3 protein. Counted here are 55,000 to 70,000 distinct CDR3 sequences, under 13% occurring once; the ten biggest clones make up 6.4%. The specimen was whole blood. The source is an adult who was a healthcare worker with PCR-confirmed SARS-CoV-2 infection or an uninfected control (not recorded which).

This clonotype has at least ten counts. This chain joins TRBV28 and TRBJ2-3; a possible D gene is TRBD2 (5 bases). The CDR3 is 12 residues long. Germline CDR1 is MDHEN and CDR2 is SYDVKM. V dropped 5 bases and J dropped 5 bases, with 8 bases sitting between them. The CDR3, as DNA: TGTGCCAGCAGTCTCACTAGAGATACGCAGTATTTT. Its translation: CASSLTRDTQYF. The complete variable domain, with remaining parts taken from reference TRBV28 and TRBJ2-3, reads DVKVTQSSRYLVKRTGEKVFLECVQDMDHENMFWYRQDPGLGLRLIYFSYDVKMKEKGDIPEGYSVSREKKERFSLILESASTNQTSMYLCASSLTRDTQYFGPGTRLTVL.

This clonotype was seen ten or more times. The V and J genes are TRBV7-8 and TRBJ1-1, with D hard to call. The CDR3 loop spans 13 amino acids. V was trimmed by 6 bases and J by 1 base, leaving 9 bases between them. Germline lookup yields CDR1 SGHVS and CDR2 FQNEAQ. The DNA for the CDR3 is TGTGCCAGCAGTGGAGGGAAGAACACTGAAGCTTTCTTT. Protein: CASSGGKNTEAFF.

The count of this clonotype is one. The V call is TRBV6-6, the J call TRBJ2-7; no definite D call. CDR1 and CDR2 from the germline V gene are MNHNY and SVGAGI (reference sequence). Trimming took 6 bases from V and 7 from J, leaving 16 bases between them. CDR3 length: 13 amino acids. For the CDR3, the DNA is TGTGCCAGCAGCGGAACTCGAGAGAGGGAGCAGTACTTC. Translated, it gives CASSGTREREQYF.

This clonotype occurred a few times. The DNA of the CDR3 is TGTGCCAGCTACAGCGGGAACGAGCAGTACTTC. Its translation: CASYSGNEQYF. The genes are TRBV6-5 and TRBJ2-7; TRBD2 aligns across 7 bases. From germline, CDR1 is MNHEY and CDR2 SVGAGI. The CDR3 extends over 11 amino acids. The V segment lost 8 bases and the J segment 5 bases; nucleotides outside the gene matches: 3.

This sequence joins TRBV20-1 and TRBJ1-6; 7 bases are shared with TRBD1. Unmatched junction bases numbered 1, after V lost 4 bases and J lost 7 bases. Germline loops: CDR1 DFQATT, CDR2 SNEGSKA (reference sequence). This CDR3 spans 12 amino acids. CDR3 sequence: CSANRGNSPLHF. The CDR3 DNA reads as TGCAGTGCTAACAGGGGAAATTCACCCCTCCACTTT.

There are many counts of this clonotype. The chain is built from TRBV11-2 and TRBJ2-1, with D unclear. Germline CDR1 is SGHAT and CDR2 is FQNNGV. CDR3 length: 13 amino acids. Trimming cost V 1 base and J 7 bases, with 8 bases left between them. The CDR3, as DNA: TGTGCCAGCAGCTTAGGTCCGAGGAATGAGCAGTTCTTC. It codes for CASSLGPRNEQFF.

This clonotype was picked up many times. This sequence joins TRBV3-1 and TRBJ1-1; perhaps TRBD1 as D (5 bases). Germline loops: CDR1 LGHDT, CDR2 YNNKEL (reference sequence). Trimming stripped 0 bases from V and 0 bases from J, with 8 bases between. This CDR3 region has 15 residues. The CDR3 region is CASSQDNRLNTEAFF. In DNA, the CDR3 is TGTGCCAGCAGCCAAGATAACAGGTTGAACACTGAAGCTTTCTTT. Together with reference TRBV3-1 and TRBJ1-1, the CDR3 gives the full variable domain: DTAVSQTPKYLVTQMGNDKSIKCEQNLGHDTMYWYKQDSKKFLKIMFSYNNKELIINETVPNRFSPKSPDKAHLNLHINSLELGDSAVYFCASSQDNRLNTEAFFGQGTRLTVV.